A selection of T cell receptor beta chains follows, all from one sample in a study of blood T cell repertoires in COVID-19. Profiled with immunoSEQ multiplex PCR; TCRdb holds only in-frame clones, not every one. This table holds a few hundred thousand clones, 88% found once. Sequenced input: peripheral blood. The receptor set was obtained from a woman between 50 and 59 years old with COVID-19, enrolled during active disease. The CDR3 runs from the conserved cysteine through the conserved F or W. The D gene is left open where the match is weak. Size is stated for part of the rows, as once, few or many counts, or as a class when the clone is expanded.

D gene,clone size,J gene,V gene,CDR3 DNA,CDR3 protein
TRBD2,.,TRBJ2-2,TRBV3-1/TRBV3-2,TGTGCCAGCAGCCAACCCCTAGCGGGGGGAAACACCGGGGAGCTGTTTTTT,CASSQPLAGGNTGELFF
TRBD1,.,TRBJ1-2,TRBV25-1,TGTGCCAGCACGGGGACAGGGGGCTACACCTTC,CASTGTGGYTF
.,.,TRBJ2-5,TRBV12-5,TGTGCTAGTGGCCCCGACAGGGAGACCCAGTACTTC,CASGPDRETQYF
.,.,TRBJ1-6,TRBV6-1,TGTGCCAGCAGTGAAGGGATGACAGAGTATTCACCCCTCCACTTT,CASSEGMTEYSPLHF
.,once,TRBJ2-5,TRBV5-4,TGTGCCAGCAGCTTGTCACTAGAAGAGACCCAGTACTTC,CASSLSLEETQYF
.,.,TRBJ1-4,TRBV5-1,TGCGCCAGCAGCTTGACCGGGGGGCGCCTTGAAAAACTGTTTTTT,CASSLTGGRLEKLFF
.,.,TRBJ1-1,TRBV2,TGTGCCAGCAGTAGGACAAGCCCTGAAGCTTTCTTT,CASSRTSPEAFF
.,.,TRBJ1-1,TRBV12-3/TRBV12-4,TGTGCCAGCCTGGGGGGGGGTGAAGCTTTCTTT,CASLGGGEAFF
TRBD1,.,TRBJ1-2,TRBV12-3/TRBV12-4,TGTGCCAGCAGCAGCAGGGGGGGCTACACCTTC,CASSSRGGYTF
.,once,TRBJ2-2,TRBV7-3,TGTGCCAGCAGCCCCCCCGGGACTTCGAACACCGGGGAGCTGTTTTTT,CASSPPGTSNTGELFF
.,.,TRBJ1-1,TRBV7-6,TGTGCCAGCAGCTTAGAGGCGGACAATCCAAACACTGAAGCTTTCTTT,CASSLEADNPNTEAFF
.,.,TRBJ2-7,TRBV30,TGTGCCTTTACCGAGGGCTTCTCCTACGAGCAGTACTTC,CAFTEGFSYEQYF
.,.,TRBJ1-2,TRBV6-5,TGTGCCAGCAGCCTTAACAGGGCTGCAGGCTACACCTTC,CASSLNRAAGYTF
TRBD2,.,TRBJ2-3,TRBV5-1,TGCGCCAGCAGCTCAACCCCGGGGGGTAGCACAGATACGCAGTATTTT,CASSSTPGGSTDTQYF
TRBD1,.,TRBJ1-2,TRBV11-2,TGTGCCAGCAGCTTAGGTTACAGGGGGCGTCGGTCTGGCTACACCTTC,CASSLGYRGRRSGYTF
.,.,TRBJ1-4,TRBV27,TGTGCCAGCAGTTTATCCACACCCGCAACTAATGAAAAACTGTTTTTT,CASSLSTPATNEKLFF
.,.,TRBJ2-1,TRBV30,TGTGCCTGGACAGGTTACAATGAGCAGTTCTTC,CAWTGYNEQFF
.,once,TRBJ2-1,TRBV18,TGTGCCAGCTCACCACCCGTGCTCCGAGCGGCCAGTGAGCAGTTCTTC,CASSPPVLRAASEQFF
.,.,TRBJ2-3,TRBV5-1,TGCGCCAGCAGCTTGGACCCTAGTGCTAGCACAGATACGCAGTATTTT,CASSLDPSASTDTQYF